The 7 T cell receptor beta chains given below trace back to one sample, sequenced in a study of blood T cell repertoires in COVID-19. Sequenced by immunoSEQ multiplex PCR; TCRdb stores in-frame clones only, minus some. The sample has some 350,000 clones; 88% are singletons. Sequenced sample: peripheral blood. Source of these receptors: a woman in her 70s with COVID-19, enrolled during active disease.

V usage is TRBV7-6 and J usage is TRBJ2-6, with 7 bases aligning to TRBD2. The CDR3 extends over 17 amino acids. The V segment lost 1 base and the J segment 0 bases; nucleotides outside the gene matches: 3. Germline values: CDR1 SGHVS, CDR2 FNYEAQ. The CDR3 loop reads CASSLGGGISGANVLTF. In DNA form, the CDR3 reads TGTGCCAGCAGCTTAGGCGGGGGAATCTCTGGGGCCAACGTCCTGACTTTC.

This clone was counted a single time. This chain joins TRBV9 and TRBJ2-3, with D maybe TRBD2 (7 bases). This CDR3 is built from 17 residues. In germline, CDR1 is SGDLS, CDR2 YYNGEE. V gave up 4 bases and J gave up 0 bases, with 18 bases separating them. The CDR3 is CASSPLGGRSSTDTQYF. DNA of the CDR3: TGTGCCAGCAGCCCACTCGGGGGGCGGTCTAGCACAGATACGCAGTATTTT.

The chain recombines TRBV20-1 with TRBJ1-5; perhaps TRBD1 as D (5 bases). Germline V gene data show CDR1 as DFQATT and CDR2 as SNEGSKA (reference sequence). Trimming took 3 bases from V and 3 from J, leaving 12 bases between them. This CDR3 spans 14 amino acids. This CDR3 reads CSASQGLSNQPQHF. CDR3 nucleotide sequence: TGCAGTGCTAGTCAGGGACTTTCCAATCAGCCCCAGCATTTT.

The chain uses TRBV7-2 and TRBJ1-1; unclear D gene. Trimming took 1 base from V and 6 from J, leaving 9 bases between them. There are 13 residues in the CDR3. The V gene's germline CDR1 is SGHTA and CDR2 FQGNSA. The CDR3 protein is CASSLVEVSEAFF. The CDR3 bases are TGTGCCAGCAGCTTAGTTGAGGTTTCTGAAGCTTTCTTT.

The chain combines TRBV4-1 with TRBJ2-7; 8 bases agree with TRBD1. CDR1 and CDR2 from the germline V gene are MGHRA and YSYEKL. The CDR3 totals 15 residues. With 0 bases clipped from V and 2 bases from J, the junction kept 3 bases outside the gene matches. This CDR3 reads CASSQEDRGTYEQYF. The CDR3 region has the DNA TGCGCCAGCAGCCAAGAAGACAGGGGAACCTACGAGCAGTACTTC.

The V and J genes are TRBV24-1 and TRBJ1-2; 8 positions match TRBD1. CDR3 size: 14 residues. Germline V gene data show CDR1 as KGHDR and CDR2 as SFDVKD. Trimming at V came to 2 bases and at J to 6 bases, leaving 4 bases not matched to a gene. The CDR3 sequence is CATSDSGGADGYTF. The CDR3 bases are TGTGCCACCAGTGATTCAGGGGGCGCGGATGGCTACACCTTC.

The CDR3 loop reads CASSPGTGLNYGYTF. CDR3 in DNA: TGTGCCAGCTCACCCGGGACAGGGTTAAACTATGGCTACACCTTC. The chain has TRBV18 and TRBJ1-2, with TRBD1 matching over 9 bases. CDR3 length: 15 residues. Germline CDR1 and CDR2: KGHSH and LQKENI. Losses at the gene ends were 3 bases for V and 2 bases for J; bases not matched to a gene: 4.